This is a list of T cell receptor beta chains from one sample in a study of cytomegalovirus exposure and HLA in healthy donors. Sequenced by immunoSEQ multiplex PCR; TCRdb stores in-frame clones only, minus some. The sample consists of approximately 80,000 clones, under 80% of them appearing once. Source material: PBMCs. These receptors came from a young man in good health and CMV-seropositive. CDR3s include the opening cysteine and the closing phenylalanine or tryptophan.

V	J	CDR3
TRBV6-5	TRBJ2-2	CASSHSGRATGELFF
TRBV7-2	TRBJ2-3	CASSFAGASTDTQYF
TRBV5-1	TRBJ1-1	CASSLGQGGLAFF
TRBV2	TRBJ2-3	CAITGTSLTDTQYF
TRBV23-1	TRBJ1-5	CASSQYRQDRENQPQHF
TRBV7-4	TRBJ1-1	CASSLEGENTEAFF
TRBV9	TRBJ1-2	CASSEKGAFDYGYTF
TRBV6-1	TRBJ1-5	CASRRDTGGHQPQHF
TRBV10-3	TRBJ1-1	CAIRRQGEGTEAFF
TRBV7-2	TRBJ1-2	CASSSGTGSPKGYTF
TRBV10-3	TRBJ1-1	CAISESLRAAGTEAFF
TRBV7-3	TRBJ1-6	CASSTGGGSPLHF
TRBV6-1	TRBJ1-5	CASSEQGRGNQPQHF
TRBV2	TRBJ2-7	CASSYTAYEQYF
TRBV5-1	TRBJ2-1	CASSVSLDEQFF
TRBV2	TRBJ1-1	CASSTGGHMNTEAFF
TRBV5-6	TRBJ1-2	CASSLPTGDGGYTF
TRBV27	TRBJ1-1	CASSLRFRAEAFF
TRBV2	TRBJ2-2	CASKDRSTGELFF
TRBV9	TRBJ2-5	CASSARTDQETQYF